These 31 T cell receptor beta chains were all obtained from the same sample, sequenced in a study of control samples from healthy donors and cancer patients. TCRdb keeps only in-frame clones here, not all; method: immunoSEQ multiplex PCR. The repertoire consists of 150,000 to 200,000 clones, with around 90% occurring once and the leading ten covering 1.3% to 1.5%. Sequencing was performed on blood. Receptor source: a man in his thirties or forties in good health.

CDR3 residues: CSASDRGMGTEAFF. CDR3 nucleotides: TGCAGTGCTAGTGACAGGGGGATGGGCACTGAAGCTTTCTTT. The rearrangement links TRBV20-1 to TRBJ1-1, with TRBD1 matching over 9 bases. Germline CDR1 reads DFQATT; CDR2 reads SNEGSKA (reference sequence). V lost 3 bases and J lost 4; bases outside the gene matches: 6. The CDR3 covers 14 residues.

The chain links TRBV7-6 to TRBJ2-7; D gene ambiguous. The V gene lost 0 bases and the J gene lost 5 bases, with 5 bases spanning the gap. This CDR3 spans 12 amino acids. Germline loops: CDR1 SGHVS, CDR2 FNYEAQ. The DNA of the CDR3 is TGTGCCAGCAGCTTAGCTGACGACGAGCAGTACTTC. As protein: CASSLADDEQYF.

The chain combines TRBV5-1 with TRBJ1-3, with a weak D call TRBD1 (5 bases). The CDR3 is made up of 16 amino acids. Germline CDR1 is SGHRS and CDR2 is YFSETQ. The V and J ends lost 0 bases and 3 bases respectively, with 13 bases between them. The CDR3 coding sequence is TGCGCCAGCAGCTTGGCCCAGGGCGACGATGGAAACACCATATATTTT. Translation gives CASSLAQGDDGNTIYF.

The chain recombines TRBV19 with TRBJ2-7; D uncertain. Between the trimmed V and J ends, which lost 5 bases and 4 bases, there was a span of 9 bases. The CDR3 covers 12 residues. The germline CDR1 and CDR2 sequences are LNHDA and SQIVND (reference sequence). The CDR3 sequence: CASSPTGYEQYF. In DNA form, the CDR3 reads TGTGCCAGTAGTCCGACGGGTTACGAGCAGTACTTC. The complete variable domain, with remaining parts taken from reference TRBV19 and TRBJ2-7, reads DGGITQSPKYLFRKEGQNVTLSCEQNLNHDAMYWYRQDPGQGLRLIYYSQIVNDFQKGDIAEGYSVSREKKESFPLTVTSAQKNPTAFYLCASSPTGYEQYFGPGTRLTVT.

The chain is built from TRBV7-9 and TRBJ1-5; D uncertain. CDR1 and CDR2 (germline): SEHNR, FQNEAQ (reference sequence). V gave up 5 bases and J gave up 1 base, with 9 bases separating them. The CDR3 sequence is 14 residues long. CDR3 coding DNA: TGTGCCAGCAGCAAGGAGGGAAGCAATCAGCCCCAGCATTTT. As protein: CASSKEGSNQPQHF.

This sequence joins TRBV9 and TRBJ2-1, with 10 bases matching TRBD1. With 3 bases clipped from V and 0 bases from J, the junction kept 3 bases outside the gene matches. The length of the CDR3 is 16 residues. Germline V CDR1 and CDR2: SGDLS, YYNGEE. The CDR3, as DNA: TGTGCCAGCAGCGCAGGACAGGGGGGCTCCTACAATGAGCAGTTCTTC. Encoded protein: CASSAGQGGSYNEQFF.

This chain connects TRBV27 to TRBJ1-6; D uncertain. Between the trimmed V and J ends, which lost 6 bases and 8 bases, there was a span of 20 bases. Germline V lookup: CDR1 MNHEY, CDR2 SMNVEV (reference sequence). CDR3 length: 16 amino acids. The CDR3 sequence is CASRYTTSHGDSPLHF. CDR3 DNA: TGTGCCAGCAGGTACACGACATCCCATGGGGATTCACCCCTCCACTTT.

The chain couples TRBV6-1 to TRBJ1-1; D gene uncertain. V lost 3 bases and J lost 4, with 12 bases in between. The CDR3 contains 14 residues. The germline gives CDR1 MNHNS, CDR2 SASEGT. The CDR3 DNA reads as TGTGCCAGCAGTGACAGACCCTTGGGCACTGAAGCTTTCTTT. Encoded protein: CASSDRPLGTEAFF.

This chain links TRBV11-2 with TRBJ2-1, with D unresolved. V shed 1 base and J shed 4 bases, with 11 bases lying between them. The germline CDR1 and CDR2 sequences are SGHAT and FQNNGV. CDR3 length equals 15 residues. In DNA, the CDR3 is TGTGCCAGCAGCTTAGTCGTGCACCTATACAATGAGCAGTTCTTC. It encodes CASSLVVHLYNEQFF.

This clone has just one count. The chain links TRBV2 to TRBJ2-2, with TRBD2 matching 7 bases. V dropped 4 bases and J dropped 0; count of bases not matched to a gene: 2. Germline CDR1 and CDR2: SNHLY and FYNNEI. This CDR3 comprises 15 residues. The CDR3 here is CASSGGGANTGELFF. The DNA of the CDR3 is TGTGCCAGCAGTGGGGGAGGGGCGAACACCGGGGAGCTGTTTTTT.

This clone was detected once. The V gene is TRBV4-3, the J gene TRBJ2-7; D assignment may be TRBD1 or TRBD2 (5 bases each). V shed 4 bases and J shed 2 bases, with 15 bases lying between them. The CDR3 covers 15 residues. Germline V gene lookup returns CDR1 LGHNA and CDR2 YSLEER. The CDR3 region has the DNA TGCGCCAGCAGCCCCTGGGAGAGGGGCGCCTACGAGCAGTACTTC. Amino acids: CASSPWERGAYEQYF.

V is TRBV7-9 and J is TRBJ2-3; tentative D call: TRBD1 (6 bases). V was trimmed by 1 base and J by 2 bases, leaving 7 bases between them. Per the germline V gene, CDR1 is SEHNR and CDR2 is FQNEAQ (reference sequence). The CDR3 has 14 amino acids. The CDR3 sequence: CASSLDRATDTQYF. CDR3 bases: TGTGCCAGCAGCTTAGACAGGGCCACAGATACGCAGTATTTT.

The CDR3 nucleotides read TGTGCCTGGCAAGGAGAGGCAGGGGGAAGGTACACCTTC. Translation: CAWQGEAGGRYTF. The genes are TRBV30 and TRBJ1-2, with TRBD1 matching 7 bases. The CDR3 runs to 13 residues. Germline CDR1 is GTSNPN and CDR2 is SVGIG (reference sequence). Trimming cost V 5 bases and J 11 bases; bases outside gene matches: 14.

The chain has TRBV7-2 and TRBJ1-2, with D tentatively TRBD1 (5 bases). V shed 1 base and J shed 7 bases, with 13 bases lying between them. The germline CDR1 and CDR2 sequences are SGHTA and FQGNSA. This CDR3 has 14 residues. In DNA, the CDR3 is TGTGCCAGCAGCTTAGGACGGGGGGGAGGTGGCTACACCTTC. Its translation is CASSLGRGGGGYTF.

The chain has TRBV27 and TRBJ1-2; tentatively, D is TRBD1 (5 bases). Germline-derived CDR1 and CDR2 are MNHEY and SMNVEV (reference sequence). The CDR3 is 15 amino acids. V lost 8 bases to trimming and J lost 1 base, with 17 bases between them. The CDR3, as DNA: TGTGCCAGCCGTGACTCGGGGACCGTTAACTATGGCTACACCTTC. Encoded protein: CASRDSGTVNYGYTF.

The genes are TRBV19 and TRBJ1-4; D is uncertain. V was clipped by 5 bases and J by 6 bases, with 7 bases between them. The CDR3 runs 12 residues. Germline CDR1 is LNHDA and CDR2 is SQIVND (reference sequence). The CDR3 region is CASSRKDEKLFF. The CDR3 nucleotides are TGTGCCAGTAGTCGGAAAGATGAAAAACTGTTTTTT.

The chain combines TRBV6-1 with TRBJ2-5; the match to TRBD2 covers 8 bases. Trimming at V came to 1 base and at J to 7 bases, leaving 11 bases not matched to a gene. There are 16 residues in the CDR3. Germline V gene data show CDR1 as MNHNS and CDR2 as SASEGT. CDR3 region: CASSEVGRGVLGTQYF. Written as DNA, the CDR3 is TGTGCCAGCAGTGAAGTTGGGCGGGGGGTTCTGGGGACCCAGTACTTC.

This chain uses TRBV27 with TRBJ2-7; TRBD2 aligns across 7 bases. This CDR3 is 12 amino acids long. Looked up from germline, CDR1 is MNHEY and CDR2 is SMNVEV (reference sequence). The J segment lost 13 bases and the V segment lost 6 bases, leaving 12 bases of the junction unmatched. CDR3: CASRRSSGINYF. The DNA of the CDR3 is TGTGCCAGCAGGCGCTCTAGCGGAATAAATTACTTC.

This clone appeared a single time. The chain is built from TRBV11-2 and TRBJ1-2; D unclear. Trimming stripped 7 bases from V and 4 bases from J, with 16 bases between. Germline lookup yields CDR1 SGHAT and CDR2 FQNNGV. CDR3 length: 14 amino acids. CDR3 sequence reads: CASTPALRAYGYTF. CDR3 nucleotide sequence: TGTGCCAGCACGCCCGCCTTGCGGGCCTATGGCTACACCTTC.

The rearrangement joins TRBV19 to TRBJ1-1; the D gene is possibly TRBD1 (6 bases). Trimming cost V 3 bases and J 6 bases, with 11 bases left between them. The CDR3 has 13 residues. Germline V gene lookup returns CDR1 LNHDA and CDR2 SQIVND (reference sequence). As DNA, the CDR3 is TGTGCCAGTAGTATTGCGGGGGCGCCTGAAGCTTTCTTT. It encodes CASSIAGAPEAFF.

V gene TRBV9 combines with J gene TRBJ1-4; perhaps TRBD1 as D (5 bases). Germline CDR1 and CDR2: SGDLS and YYNGEE. V lost 0 bases to trimming and J lost 7 bases, with 16 bases between them. The CDR3 has 16 residues. The CDR3 loop is CASSVGGSGVGEKLFF. Written as DNA, the CDR3 is TGTGCCAGCAGCGTAGGAGGATCGGGGGTCGGTGAAAAACTGTTTTTT.

The chain recombines TRBV7-2 with TRBJ1-1; D may be TRBD1 (5 bases). There are 14 residues in the CDR3. Between the trimmed V and J ends, which lost 3 bases and 4 bases, there was a span of 12 bases. Germline V CDR1 and CDR2: SGHTA, FQGNSA. The CDR3 loop is CASSFRGWGTEAFF. Written as DNA, the CDR3 is TGTGCCAGCAGCTTTCGGGGGTGGGGCACTGAAGCTTTCTTT.

This clone was seen only once. CDR3 protein: CARSLLAGGPDPLSGELFF. In DNA, the CDR3 is TGTGCCAGAAGCTTGCTAGCGGGGGGCCCCGATCCGCTTAGCGGGGAGCTGTTTTTT. The chain joins TRBV5-3 to TRBJ2-2, with 11 bases matching TRBD2. TRBV5-3 falls under the ORF class, with uncertain function. Trimming took 1 base from V and 7 from J; bases not matched to a gene: 15. The CDR3 covers 19 residues.

V usage is TRBV27 and J usage is TRBJ2-1; unclear D gene. V was pared by 4 bases and J by 6 bases, with 16 bases between. Germline V gene sequence: CDR1 MNHEY, CDR2 SMNVEV (reference sequence). The CDR3 totals 15 residues. The CDR3 protein is CASSSVVRVSNEQFF. The CDR3 nucleotides are TGTGCCAGCAGTTCGGTTGTACGGGTTTCCAATGAGCAGTTCTTC.

The rearrangement joins TRBV2 to TRBJ2-1, with D tentatively TRBD2 (5 bases). The germline V gene encodes CDR1 SNHLY and CDR2 FYNNEI. The ends were cut back, 8 bases at V and 3 bases at J, with 14 bases in the middle. The CDR3 extends over 14 amino acids. The CDR3 bases are TGTGCCAGCTTAAAGGGAGTCGACTACAATGAGCAGTTCTTC. Translation: CASLKGVDYNEQFF.

CDR3 DNA: TGTGCCAGCAGCCAGGGGGGGCCTTCCAAAAACATTCAGTACTTC. Its translation is CASSQGGPSKNIQYF. The chain is built from TRBV3-1 (or the pseudogene TRBV3-2) and TRBJ2-4; D might be TRBD2 (7 bases). Deletions cut 3 bases from V and 2 bases from J, with 11 bases between. CDR3 length: 15 residues. Germline V gives CDR1 LGHDT, CDR2 YNNKEL (reference sequence).

The chain uses TRBV7-9 and TRBJ2-6; tentative D call: TRBD1 (6 bases). The ends were cut back, 5 bases at V and 0 bases at J, with 8 bases in the middle. This CDR3 spans 15 amino acids. Germline lookup yields CDR1 SEHNR and CDR2 FQNEAQ (reference sequence). The CDR3 reads CASSPGVSGANVLTF. The CDR3 region has the DNA TGTGCCAGCAGCCCAGGGGTCTCTGGGGCCAACGTCCTGACTTTC.

This sequence joins TRBV29-1 and TRBJ1-5; D not certain. V dropped 4 bases and J dropped 2 bases, with 12 bases sitting between them. Per germline, CDR1 SQVTM and CDR2 ANQGSEA. This CDR3 is built from 14 residues. CDR3 amino acids: CSVAQGGGNQPQHF. CDR3 DNA: TGCAGCGTTGCTCAAGGAGGAGGCAATCAGCCCCAGCATTTT. Complete variable domain (other parts from reference TRBV29-1 and TRBJ1-5): SAVISQKPSRDICQRGTSLTIQCQVDSQVTMMFWYRQQPGQSLTLIATANQGSEATYESGFVIDKFPISRPNLTFSTLTVSNMSPEDSSIYLCSVAQGGGNQPQHFGDGTRLSIL.

The chain couples TRBV6-5 to TRBJ1-1; possibly TRBD1 for D (5 bases). The CDR3 extends over 14 amino acids. Germline assignment: CDR1 MNHEY and CDR2 SVGAGI. Trimming shortened V by 6 bases and J by 3 bases, and 14 bases separated the two germline ends. The CDR3 reads CASRRGFGDTEAFF. The DNA of the CDR3 is TGTGCCAGCAGACGGGGGTTTGGGGACACTGAAGCTTTCTTT.

The chain is built from TRBV28 and TRBJ1-2; 10 bases are a match to TRBD1. Germline-derived CDR1 and CDR2 are MDHEN and SYDVKM. J gave up 8 bases and V 2 bases, and 5 bases lay outside the gene matches. The CDR3 consists of 14 residues. As DNA, the CDR3 is TGTGCCAGCAGTTTACCTGGACAGGGGGAAGGCTACACCTTC. Protein: CASSLPGQGEGYTF.

The CDR3, as DNA: TGTGCCTGGAGTGGGCTTCCTGGGGACAAGAAATTGTCTGGGGCCAACGTCCTGACTTTC. Translating gives CAWSGLPGDKKLSGANVLTF. The V and J genes are TRBV30 and TRBJ2-6; D might be TRBD1 (6 bases). Germline V gives CDR1 GTSNPN, CDR2 SVGIG (reference sequence). V gave up 1 base and J gave up 1 base, with 23 bases separating them. The CDR3 runs to 20 residues.